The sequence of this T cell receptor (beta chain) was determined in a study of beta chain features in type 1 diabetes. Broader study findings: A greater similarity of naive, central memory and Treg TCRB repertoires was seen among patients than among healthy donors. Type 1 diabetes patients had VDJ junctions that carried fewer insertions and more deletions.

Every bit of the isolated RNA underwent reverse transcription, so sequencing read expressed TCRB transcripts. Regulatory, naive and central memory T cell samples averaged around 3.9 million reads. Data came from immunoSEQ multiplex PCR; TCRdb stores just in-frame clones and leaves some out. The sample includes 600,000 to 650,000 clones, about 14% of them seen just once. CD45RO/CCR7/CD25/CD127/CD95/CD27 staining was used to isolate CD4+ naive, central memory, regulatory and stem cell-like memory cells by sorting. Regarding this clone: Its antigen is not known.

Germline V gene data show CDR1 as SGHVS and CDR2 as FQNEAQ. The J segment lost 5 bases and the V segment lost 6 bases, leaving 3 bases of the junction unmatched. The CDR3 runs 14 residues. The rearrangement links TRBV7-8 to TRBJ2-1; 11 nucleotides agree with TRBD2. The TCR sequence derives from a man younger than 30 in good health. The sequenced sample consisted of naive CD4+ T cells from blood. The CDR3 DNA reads TGTGCCAGCAGTAGCGGGAGGGTGCACAATGAGCAGTTCTTC. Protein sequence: CASSSGRVHNEQFF.